The 5 T cell receptor beta chains below were found in one sample sequenced in a study of blood T cell repertoires in COVID-19. Data came from immunoSEQ multiplex PCR; TCRdb stores just in-frame clones and leaves some out. There are about 100,000 clones in the sample; roughly 88% occur only once, and about 1.5% lies in the top ten. Sequenced input: peripheral blood. The receptors stem from a human donor with active COVID-19. The donor label of this sample is uncertain.

This clone showed up just once. The chain employs TRBV7-2 and TRBJ2-3; TRBD2 agrees at 7 bases. With 6 bases clipped from V and 1 base from J, the junction kept 7 bases outside the gene matches. Germline V gives CDR1 SGHTA, CDR2 FQGNSA. The CDR3 is 15 amino acids. CDR3 sequence: CASSQGAGGTDTQYF. CDR3 bases: TGTGCCAGCAGTCAAGGGGCGGGGGGCACAGATACGCAGTATTTT.

The chain uses TRBV5-4 and TRBJ1-4; 7 bases map to TRBD1. CDR1 is SGHNT and CDR2 is YYREEE in the germline V gene (reference sequence). This CDR3 has 15 residues. The trim removed 1 base at V and 0 bases at J, leaving 0 bases unmatched. CDR3 DNA: TGTGCCAGCAGCTTGCAGGGGGCAACTAATGAAAAACTGTTTTTT. It encodes CASSLQGATNEKLFF.

The chain couples TRBV24-1 to TRBJ2-5, with D possibly TRBD2 on 6 matching bases. In germline, CDR1 is KGHDR, CDR2 SFDVKD. The CDR3 consists of 14 residues. Between the trimmed V and J ends, which lost 6 bases and 5 bases, there was a span of 15 bases. The CDR3 loop is CATSRGLGAETQYF. In DNA form, the CDR3 reads TGTGCCACCAGTAGGGGACTCGGGGCCGAGACCCAGTACTTC.

The chain is built from TRBV7-2 and TRBJ2-7, with 9 bases aligning to TRBD2. Germline V gene lookup returns CDR1 SGHTA and CDR2 FQGNSA. Losses at the gene ends were 3 bases for V and 0 bases for J; bases not matched to a gene: 0. There are 14 residues in the CDR3. The chain's CDR3 is CASSLRGGSYEQYF. CDR3 nucleotides: TGTGCCAGCAGCTTGCGGGGGGGCTCCTACGAGCAGTACTTC. The complete variable domain, with remaining parts taken from reference TRBV7-2 and TRBJ2-7, reads GAGVSQSPSNKVTEKGKDVELRCDPISGHTALYWYRQSLGQGLEFLIYFQGNSAPDKSGLPSDRFSAERTGGSVSTLTIQRTQQEDSAVYLCASSLRGGSYEQYFGPGTRLTVT.

The chain is built from TRBV4-3 and TRBJ2-6; 8 nucleotides line up with TRBD2. V was pared by 0 bases and J by 0 bases, with 4 bases of the junction left unmatched. CDR1 and CDR2 (germline): LGHNA, YSLEER. The length of the CDR3 is 18 residues. CDR3 sequence: CASSQDPGGSSGANVLTF. CDR3 coding DNA: TGCGCCAGCAGCCAAGACCCGGGGGGGAGCTCTGGGGCCAACGTCCTGACTTTC.